These 17 T cell receptor beta chains originate from one sample sequenced in a study of blood T cell repertoires in COVID-19. Clones were read by immunoSEQ multiplex PCR, and TCRdb kept only the in-frame ones, dropping some. The data hold approximately 61,000 clones, with around 86% observed a single time. The sequenced sample was peripheral blood. The source is a human donor in a cohort sampled during active COVID-19.

The gene calls are TRBV7-3 and TRBJ2-5, with 9 bases identical to TRBD1. CDR1 and CDR2 from the germline V gene are SGHTA and FQGTGA. The CDR3 runs to 14 residues. V gave up 5 bases and J gave up 3 bases; unmatched junction bases: 4. The DNA of the CDR3 is TGTGCCAGCAGCCTGACAGGGGGGAAAGAGACCCAGTACTTC. It translates to CASSLTGGKETQYF.

This clone was detected only once. The CDR3 DNA sequence: TGTGCCAGCAGCTCACTTTACAATGAGCAGTTCTTC. It translates to CASSSLYNEQFF. The rearrangement links TRBV7-9 to TRBJ2-1; no reliable D call. V lost 4 bases, J lost 4 bases, and 5 bases lay in between. This CDR3 has 12 amino acids. Germline V gene data show CDR1 as SEHNR and CDR2 as FQNEAQ (reference sequence).

The chain uses TRBV6-2 or TRBV6-3 and TRBJ1-1; 9 bases are shared with TRBD1. V lost 2 bases, J lost 0 bases, and 7 bases stayed unmatched. Germline loops: CDR1 MNHEY, CDR2 SVGEGT. The CDR3 loop spans 17 amino acids. The CDR3 DNA reads as TGTGCCAGCAGTTACGGGACAGGGAAGAGTATGAACACTGAAGCTTTCTTT. Amino acid sequence: CASSYGTGKSMNTEAFF.

The chain links TRBV3-1 (or the pseudogene TRBV3-2) to TRBJ2-1; TRBD2 matches at 9 bases. Germline V gene data show CDR1 as LGHDT and CDR2 as YNNKEL (reference sequence). The J segment lost 9 bases and the V segment lost 1 base, leaving 7 bases of the junction unmatched. This CDR3 comprises 15 residues. The CDR3 bases are TGTGCCAGCAGCCAAGGAAGGGTAGCGGGAGTTGAGCAGTTCTTC. This translates into CASSQGRVAGVEQFF.

J is TRBJ1-2 and V is TRBV7-9, with a weak D call TRBD1 (6 bases). V lost 3 bases, J lost 6 bases, and 14 bases lay in between. The CDR3 loop spans 14 amino acids. The germline gives CDR1 SEHNR, CDR2 FQNEAQ (reference sequence). As DNA, the CDR3 is TGTGCCAGCAGCTTCGCGGCAGGGGCCAATGGCTACACCTTC. The encoded protein is CASSFAAGANGYTF.

The V call is TRBV20-1, the J call TRBJ1-2, with 7 bases lining up with TRBD1. J was trimmed by 1 base and V by 3 bases; bases with no gene match: 14. CDR3 size: 17 residues. Germline-derived CDR1 and CDR2 are DFQATT and SNEGSKA (reference sequence). Written as DNA, the CDR3 is TGCAGTGCTAGTTTTGGGCAGGGGGTAGGTTATAACTATGGCTACACCTTC. Translation gives CSASFGQGVGYNYGYTF.

This clone was recorded a few times. The chain links TRBV7-9 to TRBJ2-7, with D perhaps TRBD1 (5 bases). V was cut by 5 bases and J by 2 bases, with 13 bases left in between. The CDR3 spans 14 residues. The germline gives CDR1 SEHNR, CDR2 FQNEAQ (reference sequence). The chain's CDR3 is CASSQTTDTYEQYF. The CDR3 nucleotides are TGTGCCAGCAGCCAAACGACAGATACCTACGAGCAGTACTTC.

The V and J genes are TRBV7-8 and TRBJ2-7; tentatively, D is TRBD2 (5 bases). CDR1 and CDR2 (germline): SGHVS, FQNEAQ. The CDR3 is 15 residues long. The V end lost 3 bases, the J end lost 0 bases, and 12 bases lay between the germline ends. CDR3 region: CASSFLPSNSYEQYF. The CDR3 region has the DNA TGTGCCAGCAGCTTTCTCCCTAGCAACTCCTACGAGCAGTACTTC. The whole variable domain, remainder taken from reference TRBV7-8 and TRBJ2-7, is GAGVSQSPRYKVAKRGQDVALRCDPISGHVSLFWYQQALGQGPEFLTYFQNEAQLDKSGLPSDRFFAERPEGSVSTLKIQRTQQEDSAVYLCASSFLPSNSYEQYFGPGTRLTVT.

On this clone itself: The junction departs from germline at one end; a sequencing error may be responsible. J is TRBJ2-4 and V is TRBV18, with 12 positions matching TRBD2. CDR3 length: 16 amino acids. The germline V gene has CDR1 KGHSH and CDR2 LQKENI. The CDR3 nucleotides read TGTGCCAGCTCAGCACCCGGTGGGACTAGCGGGAACATTCAGTACTTC. Translating it yields CASSAPGGTSGNIQYF.

This sequence joins TRBV6-5 and TRBJ1-5; tentatively, D is TRBD1 (5 bases). The germline V gene has CDR1 MNHEY and CDR2 SVGAGI. Trimming took off 5 bases at V and 4 bases at J, with 15 bases between the two ends. The CDR3 contains 15 residues. CDR3: CASSRTAGGNQPQHF. In DNA form, the CDR3 reads TGTGCCAGCAGTAGGACTGCGGGGGGAAATCAGCCCCAGCATTTT.

The chain carries TRBV29-1 and TRBJ1-2; 7 nucleotides align to TRBD1. V lost 4 bases, J lost 8 bases, and 7 bases stayed unmatched. Germline values: CDR1 SQVTM, CDR2 ANQGSEA. The CDR3 length is 12 residues. CDR3 coding DNA: TGCAGCGTTGGGGACGAGGGACAGGGCTACACCTTC. It is translated as CSVGDEGQGYTF. Complete variable domain (other parts from reference TRBV29-1 and TRBJ1-2): SAVISQKPSRDICQRGTSLTIQCQVDSQVTMMFWYRQQPGQSLTLIATANQGSEATYESGFVIDKFPISRPNLTFSTLTVSNMSPEDSSIYLCSVGDEGQGYTFGSGTRLTVV.

V and J are TRBV4-2 and TRBJ2-5; tentative D call: TRBD2 (6 bases). The V and J ends lost 4 bases and 4 bases respectively, with 16 bases between them. This CDR3 contains 15 residues. CDR1 LGHNA and CDR2 YNFKEQ come from the germline V gene. For the CDR3, the DNA is TGTGCCAGCAGCCGAGAGATGGGAGGTGGAGAGACCCAGTACTTC. Encoded protein: CASSREMGGGETQYF.

The J gene is TRBJ2-7, the V gene TRBV28; TRBD2 aligns across 7 bases. Germline CDR1 and CDR2: MDHEN and SYDVKM. The V segment lost 6 bases and the J segment 5 bases; nucleotides outside the gene matches: 4. This CDR3 is 12 amino acids long. CDR3 nucleotides: TGTGCCAGCAGAGCGGGACTAAACGAGCAGTACTTC. It yields the protein CASRAGLNEQYF.

V is TRBV6-6 and J is TRBJ2-1, with 11 positions matching TRBD2. The CDR3 spans 15 residues. Trimming cost V 4 bases and J 6 bases; bases outside gene matches: 5. CDR1 MNHNY and CDR2 SVGAGI come from the germline V gene (reference sequence). The DNA of the CDR3 is TGTGCCAGCAGTTTCGGGACTAGCGGAGGCAATGAGCAGTTCTTC. Protein product: CASSFGTSGGNEQFF.

V gene TRBV25-1 combines with J gene TRBJ2-1; TRBD2 matches 11 bases. The length of the CDR3 is 16 residues. V shed 8 bases and J 9 bases; nucleotides not matched to a gene: 15. CDR1 and CDR2 from the germline V gene are MGHDK and SYGVNS. CDR3 coding DNA: TGTGCCAGCGGGGAGGGACTAGCGGCTTACTTGGTTGAGCAGTTCTTC. This sequence encodes CASGEGLAAYLVEQFF.

The chain joins TRBV5-1 to TRBJ2-3; 10 bases agree with TRBD1. This CDR3 comprises 15 residues. CDR1 is SGHRS, CDR2 YFSETQ, per germline. J lost 0 bases, V lost 4 bases, and 2 bases had no gene match. CDR3 DNA: TGCGCCAGCAGCGGGACAGGGGCTAGCACAGATACGCAGTATTTT. Its translation: CASSGTGASTDTQYF.

This clone was seen many times. The DNA for the CDR3 is TGTGCCAGCAGCTGGCCTCGGACAGGGGGAGCCTACGAGCAGTACTTC. This encodes CASSWPRTGGAYEQYF. The V gene is TRBV7-9, the J gene TRBJ2-7, with 10 bases identical to TRBD1. With V trimmed by 4 bases and J by 2 bases, 8 bases remained unmatched. CDR1 is SEHNR, CDR2 FQNEAQ, per germline (reference sequence). This CDR3 contains 16 residues.